What follows describes a single TCR beta chain. The sample holds other DNA sequences that translate to the same CDR3. This sample is part of a study of blood T cell repertoires in COVID-19. About the research overall: PBMCs, B-cell-depleted T cells, or T cells were the source of the cDNA or gDNA that made up the material.

Using immunoSEQ multiplex PCR, the repertoire was profiled, and TCRdb retains in-frame clones only, with some absent. The sample includes about 250,000 clones, about 85% of them seen just once. Material for sequencing was peripheral blood. The clonotype was recovered from a human donor with COVID-19, enrolled during active disease. The donor label of this sample is uncertain.

In DNA form, the CDR3 reads TGCAGCGCAACTAGCGGGAGCTCCTACGAGCAGTACTTC. Protein: CSATSGSSYEQYF. This chain connects TRBV29-1 to TRBJ2-7; 11 nucleotides agree with TRBD2. Germline V gene data show CDR1 as SQVTM and CDR2 as ANQGSEA. The V gene end was trimmed by 7 bases and the J gene end by 0 bases; junction bases not matched to a gene: 2. The CDR3 length is 13 residues.